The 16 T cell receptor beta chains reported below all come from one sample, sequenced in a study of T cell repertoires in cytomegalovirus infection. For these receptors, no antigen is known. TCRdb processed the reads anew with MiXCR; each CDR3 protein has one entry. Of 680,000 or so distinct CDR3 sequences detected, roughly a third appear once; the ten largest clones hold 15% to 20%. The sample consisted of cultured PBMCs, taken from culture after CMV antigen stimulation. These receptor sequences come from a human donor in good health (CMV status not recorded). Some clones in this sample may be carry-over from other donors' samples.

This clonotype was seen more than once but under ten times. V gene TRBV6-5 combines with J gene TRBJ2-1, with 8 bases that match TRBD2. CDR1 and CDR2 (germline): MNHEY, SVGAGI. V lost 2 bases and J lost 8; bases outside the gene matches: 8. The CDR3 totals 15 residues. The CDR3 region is CASSYGVAGRYEQFF. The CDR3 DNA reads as TGTGCCAGCAGTTACGGAGTAGCGGGAAGGTATGAGCAGTTCTTC.

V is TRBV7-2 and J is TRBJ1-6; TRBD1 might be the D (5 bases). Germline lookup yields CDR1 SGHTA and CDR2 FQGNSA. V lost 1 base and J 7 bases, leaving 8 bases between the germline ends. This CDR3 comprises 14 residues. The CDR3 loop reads CASSLETANSPLHF. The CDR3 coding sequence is TGTGCCAGCAGCTTAGAGACAGCGAATTCACCCCTCCACTTT.

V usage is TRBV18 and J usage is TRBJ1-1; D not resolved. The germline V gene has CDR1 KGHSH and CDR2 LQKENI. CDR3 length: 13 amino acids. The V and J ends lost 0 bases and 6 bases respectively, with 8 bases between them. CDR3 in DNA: TGTGCCAGCTCACCACCGATGGAGGCTGAAGCTTTCTTT. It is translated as CASSPPMEAEAFF.

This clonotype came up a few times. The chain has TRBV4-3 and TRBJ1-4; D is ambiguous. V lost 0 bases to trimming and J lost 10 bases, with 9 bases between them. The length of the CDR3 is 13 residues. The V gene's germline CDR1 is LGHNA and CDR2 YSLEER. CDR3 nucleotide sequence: TGCGCCAGCAGCCAAGACAATAAGCGAAAACTGTTTTTT. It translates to CASSQDNKRKLFF.

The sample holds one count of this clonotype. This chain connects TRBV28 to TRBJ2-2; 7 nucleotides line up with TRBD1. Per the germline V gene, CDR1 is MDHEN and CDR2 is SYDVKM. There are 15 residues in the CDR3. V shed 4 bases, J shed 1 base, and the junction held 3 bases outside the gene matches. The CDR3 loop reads CASSYRTGNTGELFF. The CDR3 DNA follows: TGTGCCAGCAGTTACCGGACAGGGAACACCGGGGAGCTGTTTTTT.

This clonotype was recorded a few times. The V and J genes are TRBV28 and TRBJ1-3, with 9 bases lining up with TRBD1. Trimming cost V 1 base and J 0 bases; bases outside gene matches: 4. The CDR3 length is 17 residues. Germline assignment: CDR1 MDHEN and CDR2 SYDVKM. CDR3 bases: TGTGCCAGCAGTTTATCCCTGGGACAGGGCTCTGGAAACACCATATATTTT. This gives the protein CASSLSLGQGSGNTIYF.

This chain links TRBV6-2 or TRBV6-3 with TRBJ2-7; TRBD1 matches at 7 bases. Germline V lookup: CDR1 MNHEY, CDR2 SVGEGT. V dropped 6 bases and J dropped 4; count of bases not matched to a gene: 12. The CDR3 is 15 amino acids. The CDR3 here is CASSPGTEVVYEQYF. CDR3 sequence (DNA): TGTGCCAGCAGCCCCGGGACAGAGGTTGTATACGAGCAGTACTTC.

The CDR3 DNA reads TGTGCCAGCGTCGGCAGGAACCATTATGGCTACACCTTC. It specifies CASVGRNHYGYTF. This chain uses TRBV2 with TRBJ1-2; D is unresolved. In germline, CDR1 is SNHLY, CDR2 FYNNEI. The ends were cut back, 8 bases at V and 5 bases at J, with 15 bases in the middle. This CDR3 has 13 amino acids. The complete variable domain, with remaining parts taken from reference TRBV2 and TRBJ1-2, reads EPEVTQTPSHQVTQMGQEVILRCVPISNHLYFYWYRQILGQKVEFLVSFYNNEISEKSEIFDDQFSVERPDGSNFTLKIRSTKLEDSAMYFCASVGRNHYGYTFGSGTRLTVV.

The CDR3 reads CSARDPRRNTEAFF. The CDR3 region has the DNA TGCAGTGCTAGAGATCCCAGGAGGAACACTGAAGCTTTCTTT. The genes are TRBV20-1 and TRBJ1-1; D is unclear. Germline CDR1 DFQATT, CDR2 SNEGSKA (reference sequence). V gave up 0 bases and J gave up 1 base, with 9 bases separating them. The CDR3 consists of 14 residues.

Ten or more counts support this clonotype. CDR3 sequence reads: CASSLGGLAQETQYF. CDR3 DNA: TGTGCCAGCAGCTTAGGGGGACTAGCCCAAGAGACCCAGTACTTC. The chain has TRBV7-2 and TRBJ2-5; 9 nucleotides line up with TRBD2. The CDR3 runs to 15 residues. V dropped 1 base and J dropped 1; count of bases not matched to a gene: 1. Germline CDR1 reads SGHTA; CDR2 reads FQGNSA.

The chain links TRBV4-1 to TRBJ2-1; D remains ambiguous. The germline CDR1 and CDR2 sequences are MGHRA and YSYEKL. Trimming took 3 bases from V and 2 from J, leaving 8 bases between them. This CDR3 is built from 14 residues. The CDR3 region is CASSQISAYNEQFF. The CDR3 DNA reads TGCGCCAGCAGCCAGATATCGGCCTACAATGAGCAGTTCTTC.

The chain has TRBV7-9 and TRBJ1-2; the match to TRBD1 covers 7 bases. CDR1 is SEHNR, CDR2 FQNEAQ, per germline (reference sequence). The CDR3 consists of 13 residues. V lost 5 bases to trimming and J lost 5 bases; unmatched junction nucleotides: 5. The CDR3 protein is CASSAGGQYGYTF. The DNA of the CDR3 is TGTGCCAGCAGCGCAGGGGGGCAATATGGCTACACCTTC.

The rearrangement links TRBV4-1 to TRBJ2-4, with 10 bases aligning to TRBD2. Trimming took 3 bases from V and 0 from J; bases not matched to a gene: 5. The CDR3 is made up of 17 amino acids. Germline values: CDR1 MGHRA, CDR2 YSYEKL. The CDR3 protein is CASSQILAGLAKNIQYF. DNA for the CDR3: TGCGCCAGCAGCCAGATACTAGCGGGGTTAGCCAAAAACATTCAGTACTTC.

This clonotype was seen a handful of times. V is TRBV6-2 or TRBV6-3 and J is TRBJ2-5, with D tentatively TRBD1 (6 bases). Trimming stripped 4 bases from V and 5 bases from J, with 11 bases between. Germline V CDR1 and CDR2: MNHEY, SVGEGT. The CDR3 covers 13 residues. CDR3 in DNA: TGTGCCAGCAGTTGGCAGGGGACGGAGACCCAGTACTTC. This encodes CASSWQGTETQYF.

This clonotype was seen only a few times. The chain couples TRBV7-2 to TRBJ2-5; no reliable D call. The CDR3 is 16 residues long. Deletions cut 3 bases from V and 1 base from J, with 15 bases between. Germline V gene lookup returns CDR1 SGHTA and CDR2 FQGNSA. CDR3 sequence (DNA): TGTGCCAGCAGCTTCGGCTCCTGGCAGTCCCAAGAGACCCAGTACTTC. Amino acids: CASSFGSWQSQETQYF.

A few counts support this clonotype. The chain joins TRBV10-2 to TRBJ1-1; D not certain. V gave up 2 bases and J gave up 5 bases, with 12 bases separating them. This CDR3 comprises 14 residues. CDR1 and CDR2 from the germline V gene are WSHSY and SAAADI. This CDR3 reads CASSETSQLTEAFF. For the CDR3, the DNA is TGCGCCAGCAGTGAGACGTCTCAGCTAACTGAAGCTTTCTTT.